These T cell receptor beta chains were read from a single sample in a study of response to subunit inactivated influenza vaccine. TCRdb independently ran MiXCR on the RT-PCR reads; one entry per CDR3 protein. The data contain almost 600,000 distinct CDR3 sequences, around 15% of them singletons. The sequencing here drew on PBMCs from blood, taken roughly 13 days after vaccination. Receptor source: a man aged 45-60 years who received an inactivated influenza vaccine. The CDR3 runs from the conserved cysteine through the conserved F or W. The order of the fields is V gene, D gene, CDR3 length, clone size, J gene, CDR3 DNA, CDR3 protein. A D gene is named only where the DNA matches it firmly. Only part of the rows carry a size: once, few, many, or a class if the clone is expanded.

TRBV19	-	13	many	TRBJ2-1	TGTGCCAGTAGGGCGGGCCTCTACAATGAGCAGTTCTTC	CASRAGLYNEQFF
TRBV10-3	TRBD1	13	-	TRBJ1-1	TGTGCCATCAGAGGGACAGAGATCACTGAAGCTTTCTTT	CAIRGTEITEAFF
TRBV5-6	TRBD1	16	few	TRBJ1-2	TGTGCCAGCAGTCCCGGGACAGGAAATACCAATTATGGCTACACCTTC	CASSPGTGNTNYGYTF
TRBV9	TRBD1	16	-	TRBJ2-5	TGTGCCAGCAGCGTAAGTCCGGGACAGTTCCAAGAGACCCAGTACTTC	CASSVSPGQFQETQYF
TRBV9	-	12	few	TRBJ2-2	TGTGCCAGCAGCCCAAACGTCGGGGAGCTGTTTTTT	CASSPNVGELFF
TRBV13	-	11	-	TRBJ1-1	TGTGCCAGCGTCGGTTCCGCTGGGGCTTTCTTT	CASVGSAGAFF
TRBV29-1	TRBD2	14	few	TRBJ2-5	TGCAGCGTTAGACTAGCGGAGGGGGTCGAGACCCAGTACTTC	CSVRLAEGVETQYF
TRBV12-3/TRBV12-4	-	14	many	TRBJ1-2	TGTGCCAGCAGCATAGGACTTCAGGGGTATGGCTACACCTTC	CASSIGLQGYGYTF
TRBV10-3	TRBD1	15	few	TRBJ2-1	TGTGCCATCAGTGCCGGACAGGGGGCGAGTAATGAGCAGTTCTTC	CAISAGQGASNEQFF
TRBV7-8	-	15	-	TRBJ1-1	TGTGCCAGCAGCTCCAAGGTCGACAGATACACTGAAGCTTTCTTT	CASSSKVDRYTEAFF
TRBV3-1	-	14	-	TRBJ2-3	TGTGCCAGCAGCCAAGAAGGGATGCCAGATACGCAGTATTTT	CASSQEGMPDTQYF
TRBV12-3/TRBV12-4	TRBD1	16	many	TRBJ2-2	TGTGCCAGCAGAAGACCGGGACAGGGGGTCACCGGGGAGCTGTTTTTT	CASRRPGQGVTGELFF
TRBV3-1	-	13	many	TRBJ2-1	TGTGCCAGCAGCCAAGTTCGGGGGCATGAGCAGTTCTTC	CASSQVRGHEQFF
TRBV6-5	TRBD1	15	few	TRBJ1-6	TGTGCCAGCAGTTACGGGACAGGGGGTGTTTCACCCCTCCACTTT	CASSYGTGGVSPLHF
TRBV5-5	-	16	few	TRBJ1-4	TGTGCCAGCAGCTTGTACTATGGTGCAACTAATGAAAAACTGTTTTTT	CASSLYYGATNEKLFF
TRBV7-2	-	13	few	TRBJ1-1	TGTGCCAGCAACTTAGACCCGGGGACTGAAGCTTTCTTT	CASNLDPGTEAFF
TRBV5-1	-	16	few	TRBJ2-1	TGCGCCAGCGGGGGGGGACAGGCCCGGCGATGGAATGAGCAGTTCTTC	CASGGGQARRWNEQFF
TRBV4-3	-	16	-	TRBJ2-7	TGCGCCAGCAGCCAAGTCCTGGGGGTTGGTGAATACGAGCAGTACTTC	CASSQVLGVGEYEQYF
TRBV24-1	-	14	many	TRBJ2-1	TGTGCCACCAGTGATTCCGGAGCTGGGTATGAGCAGTTCTTC	CATSDSGAGYEQFF
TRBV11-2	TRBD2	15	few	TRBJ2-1	TGTGCCAGCAGCTTAGCAGCGGGAGAGCCCCATGAGCAGTTCTTC	CASSLAAGEPHEQFF
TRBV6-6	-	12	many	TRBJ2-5	TGTGCCAGCAGGAAGGGGCAAGAGACCCAGTACTTC	CASRKGQETQYF
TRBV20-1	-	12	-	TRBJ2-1	TGCAGTGCTAAGGGACTTTACAATGAGCAGTTCTTC	CSAKGLYNEQFF
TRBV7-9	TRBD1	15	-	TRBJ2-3	TGTGCCAGCAGCTACAACAGGGGGCGGACAGATACGCAGTATTTT	CASSYNRGRTDTQYF
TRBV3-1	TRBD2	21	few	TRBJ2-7	TGTGCCAGCAGCCAGGAGTTCCCTTTTCAGCGGGGGGGAAGGGATCTGCTCGAGCAGTACTTC	CASSQEFPFQRGGRDLLEQYF
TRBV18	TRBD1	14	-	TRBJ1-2	TGTGCCAGCTCACCACGGTCAGGGGGTTTGAGCTACACCTTC	CASSPRSGGLSYTF
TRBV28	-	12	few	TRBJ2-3	TGTGGATTAGGGGATAGCACAGATACGCAGTATTTT	CGLGDSTDTQYF
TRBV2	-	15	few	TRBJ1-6	TGTGCCAGCAGTGGAACAGAAGACCCTAATTCACCCCTCCACTTT	CASSGTEDPNSPLHF
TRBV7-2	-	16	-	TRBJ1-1	TGTGCCAGCAGCTTAGCCCCTCGGGGAGGGAACACTGAAGCTTTCTTT	CASSLAPRGGNTEAFF
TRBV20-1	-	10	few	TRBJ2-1	TGCAGTGCTCCTGTCAATGAGCAGTTCTTC	CSAPVNEQFF
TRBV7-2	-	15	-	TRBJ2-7	TGTGCCAGCAGCCGCCTCTGGAAGGGATCCTACGAGCAGTACTTC	CASSRLWKGSYEQYF
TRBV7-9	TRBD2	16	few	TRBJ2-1	TGTGCCAGCAGCTTATACGGCGGGAGGGTTCACAATGAGCAGTTCTTC	CASSLYGGRVHNEQFF
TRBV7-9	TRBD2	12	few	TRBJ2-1	TGTGCCAGCAGCCGGGACTACCGTGAGCAGTTCTTC	CASSRDYREQFF
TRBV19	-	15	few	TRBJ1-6	TGTGCCAGTAGTATACCCACCCTGGCGGATTCACCCCTCCACTTT	CASSIPTLADSPLHF
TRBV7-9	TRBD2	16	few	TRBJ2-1	TGTGCCAGCAGTTCCTCGACTAGCCGAAAAATGGAAGAGCAGTTCTTC	CASSSSTSRKMEEQFF
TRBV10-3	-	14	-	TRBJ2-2	TGTGCCATCGGGTCGGGGGCGAACACCGGGGAGCTGTTTTTT	CAIGSGANTGELFF
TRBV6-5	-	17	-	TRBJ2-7	TGTGCCAGCAGTTACAATTCCGCCAGGGGGGACCCCTACGAGCAGTACTTC	CASSYNSARGDPYEQYF
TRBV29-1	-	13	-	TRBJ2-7	TGCAGCGTTCTGGGATACGTCTCCTACGAGCAGTACTTC	CSVLGYVSYEQYF
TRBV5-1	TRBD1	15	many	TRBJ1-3	TGCGCCAGCAGCTTTACAGGGGGCTCTGGAAACACCATATATTTT	CASSFTGGSGNTIYF
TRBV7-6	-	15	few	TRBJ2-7	TGTGCCAGCAGCTTTCACCAGGGGCGATCGTACGAGCAGTACTTC	CASSFHQGRSYEQYF
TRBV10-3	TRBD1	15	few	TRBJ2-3	TGTGCCATCAGTGAGAGGGGACAGAGCACAGATACGCAGTATTTT	CAISERGQSTDTQYF
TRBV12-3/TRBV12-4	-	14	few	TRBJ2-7	TGTGCCAGCAGCAAACTGGGGCAGACGGGCGAGCAGTACTTC	CASSKLGQTGEQYF
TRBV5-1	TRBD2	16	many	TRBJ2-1	TGTGCCAGCAGCTTGGTTGCGGGGGGCTCCTACAATGAGCAGTTCTTC	CASSLVAGGSYNEQFF
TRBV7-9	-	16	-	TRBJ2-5	TGTGCCAGCAGCTTAGAGGCGGGACCAAGAGAAGAGACCCAGTACTTC	CASSLEAGPREETQYF
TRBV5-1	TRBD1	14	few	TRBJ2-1	TGCGCCAGCAGCGTGCAGGGGGCCCACAATGAGCAGTTCTTC	CASSVQGAHNEQFF
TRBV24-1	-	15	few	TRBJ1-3	TGTGCCACCGTAAATCGCCGCGGGGCTGGAAACACCACATATTTT	CATVNRRGAGNTTYF
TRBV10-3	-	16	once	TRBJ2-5	TGTGCCATCAGTGAGGGGCAGGGGGGGAACCAAGAGACCCAGTACTTC	CAISEGQGGNQETQYF
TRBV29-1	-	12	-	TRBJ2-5	TGCAGCGTTCCGGGAAAAACGGAGACCCAGTACTTC	CSVPGKTETQYF
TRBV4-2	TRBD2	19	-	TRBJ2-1	TGTGCCAGCAGCCAAGATCCTAGCGGGAGGTACCTCACCTACAATGAGCAGTTCTTC	CASSQDPSGRYLTYNEQFF
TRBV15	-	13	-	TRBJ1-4	TGTGCCACCAGCAGTCAAGGGTGGGAAAAACTGTTTTTT	CATSSQGWEKLFF
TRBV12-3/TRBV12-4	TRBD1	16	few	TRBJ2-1	TGTGCCAGCAACCTACGCCCTGGGACAGGGCCTAATGAGCAGTTCTTC	CASNLRPGTGPNEQFF
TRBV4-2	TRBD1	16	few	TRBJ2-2	TGTGCCAGCAGCCTGCGGGACAGGGGTATCACCGGGGAGCTGTTTTTT	CASSLRDRGITGELFF
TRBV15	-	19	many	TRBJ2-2	TGTGCCACCAGCAGATCCCTCACAAGCCAGGGTACGAACACCGGGGAGCTGTTTTTT	CATSRSLTSQGTNTGELFF
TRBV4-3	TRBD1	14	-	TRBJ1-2	TGCGCCAGCAGCCTAGAGAAGGGGGCCTATGGCTACACCTTC	CASSLEKGAYGYTF
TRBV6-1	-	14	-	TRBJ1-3	TGTGCCAGCAGTGGGAGAGCGCCTGGAAACACCATATATTTT	CASSGRAPGNTIYF
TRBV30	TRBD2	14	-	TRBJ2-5	TGTGCCTGGAGCGAGGGACTAGGGAGGGAGACCCAGTACTTC	CAWSEGLGRETQYF